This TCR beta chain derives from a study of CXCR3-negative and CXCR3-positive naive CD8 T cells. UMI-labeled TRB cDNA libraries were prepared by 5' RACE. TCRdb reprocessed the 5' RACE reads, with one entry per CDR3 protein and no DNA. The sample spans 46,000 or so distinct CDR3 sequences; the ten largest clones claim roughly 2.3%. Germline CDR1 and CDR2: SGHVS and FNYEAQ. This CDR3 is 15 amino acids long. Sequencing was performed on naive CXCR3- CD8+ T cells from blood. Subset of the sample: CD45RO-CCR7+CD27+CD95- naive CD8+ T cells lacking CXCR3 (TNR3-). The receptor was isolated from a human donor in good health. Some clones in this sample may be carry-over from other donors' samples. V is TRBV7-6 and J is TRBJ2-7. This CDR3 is CASSFSGRNSYEQYF.